The 13 T cell receptor beta chains in this list originate from one sample, sequenced in a study of blood T cell repertoires in COVID-19. Assay: immunoSEQ multiplex PCR; the TCRdb copy retains only in-frame clones and omits some. Of some 68,000 clones detected, 75% to 90% appear once; the ten largest clones hold approximately 7.4%. The source material was peripheral blood. The receptor source for this set is a man aged 50 to 60 with active COVID-19.

The chain couples TRBV24-1 to TRBJ2-3; weak D call: TRBD1 (5 bases). The ends were cut back, 4 bases at V and 1 base at J, with 11 bases in the middle. The CDR3 has 15 amino acids. Germline V gene lookup returns CDR1 KGHDR and CDR2 SFDVKD. The CDR3 is CATSDGARGTDTQYF. Written as DNA, the CDR3 is TGTGCCACCAGTGACGGTGCCAGGGGCACAGATACGCAGTATTTT.

This clone was recorded once. This chain joins TRBV6-4 and TRBJ2-2; TRBD2 matches at 10 bases. The CDR3 is 14 residues long. Germline V gene sequence: CDR1 MRHNA, CDR2 SNTAGT. J lost 3 bases, V lost 5 bases, and 0 bases had no gene match. CDR3 sequence (DNA): TGTGCCAGCAGTAGCGGGGGGGACACCGGGGAGCTGTTTTTT. It is translated as CASSSGGDTGELFF.

The chain has TRBV24-1 and TRBJ2-3; D possibly corresponds to TRBD2 (5 bases). Germline values: CDR1 KGHDR, CDR2 SFDVKD. The CDR3 is 13 residues long. Deletions cut 5 bases from V and 1 base from J, with 6 bases between. As DNA, the CDR3 is TGTGCCACCAGTGCCGGGGGCACAGATACGCAGTATTTT. Its translation: CATSAGGTDTQYF.

The chain is built from TRBV19 and TRBJ1-5; the D gene is possibly TRBD1 (5 bases). In germline, CDR1 is LNHDA, CDR2 SQIVND (reference sequence). The length of the CDR3 is 14 residues. Deletions cut 5 bases from V and 9 bases from J, with 17 bases between. The CDR3 is CASSLTDTGGPQHF. The DNA of the CDR3 is TGTGCCAGTAGTCTTACGGACACCGGGGGGCCCCAGCATTTT. Together with reference TRBV19 and TRBJ1-5, the CDR3 gives the full variable domain: DGGITQSPKYLFRKEGQNVTLSCEQNLNHDAMYWYRQDPGQGLRLIYYSQIVNDFQKGDIAEGYSVSREKKESFPLTVTSAQKNPTAFYLCASSLTDTGGPQHFGDGTRLSIL.

The chain couples TRBV6-1 to TRBJ1-6; 11 bases fit TRBD1. Germline V gene data show CDR1 as MNHNS and CDR2 as SASEGT. V was pared by 3 bases and J by 9 bases, with 4 bases of the junction left unmatched. There are 15 residues in the CDR3. The CDR3 nucleotides are TGTGCCAGCAGTGACGGTGGGACAGGGGGTTCACCCCTCCACTTT. It translates to CASSDGGTGGSPLHF.

Of note for this clone: The missing conserved phenylalanine or tryptophan at the end of this CDR3 makes a read error likely. The DNA is omitted, as the CDR3 cannot be located on it reliably, and the CDR3 follows TCRdb's listing. The chain couples TRBV12-3 or TRBV12-4 to TRBJ1-2. Inclusive of both ends, the CDR3 amounts to 10 amino acids. CDR3: CASSLGGITT.

V is TRBV11-2 and J is TRBJ1-2; D is ambiguous. Trimming left V 2 bases short and J 5 bases short, with 15 bases between. CDR1 SGHAT and CDR2 FQNNGV come from the germline V gene. This CDR3 is 15 amino acids long. This CDR3 reads CASSLYWRGGYGYTF. CDR3 sequence (DNA): TGTGCCAGCAGCTTATACTGGCGAGGCGGGTATGGCTACACCTTC.

J is TRBJ1-1 and V is TRBV5-1; D gene ambiguous. Germline CDR1 SGHRS, CDR2 YFSETQ. With 4 bases removed from V and 3 bases from J, the gap between germline ends came to 16 bases. The CDR3 is made up of 15 amino acids. The CDR3 nucleotides read TGCGCCAGCAGCACCCAGACCCTCGGGGACACTGAAGCTTTCTTT. Encoded protein: CASSTQTLGDTEAFF.

This clone was seen just once. The rearrangement uses TRBV23-1 and TRBJ2-5; 7 nucleotides agree with TRBD1. TRBV23-1 is known as an ORF, though its function is uncertain. CDR3 length: 15 amino acids. Germline trimming cut 2 bases from V and 4 bases from J; bases unmatched to any gene: 7. The CDR3 DNA follows: TGCGCCAGCAGTCAACCGACAGGGTTTGGAGAGACCCAGTACTTC. This encodes CASSQPTGFGETQYF.

The chain has TRBV18 and TRBJ2-1; tentatively, D is TRBD1 (6 bases). The CDR3 consists of 14 residues. The germline CDR1 and CDR2 sequences are KGHSH and LQKENI. V dropped 5 bases and J dropped 4 bases, with 12 bases sitting between them. The CDR3 DNA is TGTGCCAGCTCATTACAGGGTGGGTACAATGAGCAGTTCTTC. Amino acids: CASSLQGGYNEQFF. Full variable domain (outside the CDR3, taken from reference TRBV18 and TRBJ2-1): NAGVMQNPRHLVRRRGQEARLRCSPMKGHSHVYWYRQLPEEGLKFMVYLQKENIIDESGMPKERFSAEFPKEGPSILRIQQVVRGDSAAYFCASSLQGGYNEQFFGPGTRLTVL.

The chain joins TRBV12-5 to TRBJ2-1, with 7 bases aligning to TRBD1. Germline V gives CDR1 LGHNT, CDR2 FRNRAP. There are 15 residues in the CDR3. The V gene end was trimmed by 4 bases and the J gene end by 4 bases; junction bases not matched to a gene: 7. The CDR3 region has the DNA TGTGCTAGTGGTTCACAGGGGAAAACATACAATGAGCAGTTCTTC. Translated, it gives CASGSQGKTYNEQFF.

The chain combines TRBV21-1 with TRBJ2-7; the table's TRBD1 call for D was not verified on the DNA. TRBV21-1 is a pseudogene segment. The CDR3 consists of 16 residues. The CDR3 sequence: CASSSPTGQGIHEQYF. CDR3 nucleotides: TGTGCCAGCAGCAGCCCCACCGGACAGGGTATCCACGAGCAGTACTTC.

V is TRBV27 and J is TRBJ1-6, with a tentative D call TRBD1 (5 bases). The germline V gene encodes CDR1 MNHEY and CDR2 SMNVEV (reference sequence). The germline V and J ends were trimmed by 3 bases and 14 bases, with 14 bases remaining between them. The CDR3 has 13 amino acids. The CDR3 DNA follows: TGTGCCAGCAGTTTGGGGCCGGGTGCGGCCCTCCACTTT. It yields the protein CASSLGPGAALHF.